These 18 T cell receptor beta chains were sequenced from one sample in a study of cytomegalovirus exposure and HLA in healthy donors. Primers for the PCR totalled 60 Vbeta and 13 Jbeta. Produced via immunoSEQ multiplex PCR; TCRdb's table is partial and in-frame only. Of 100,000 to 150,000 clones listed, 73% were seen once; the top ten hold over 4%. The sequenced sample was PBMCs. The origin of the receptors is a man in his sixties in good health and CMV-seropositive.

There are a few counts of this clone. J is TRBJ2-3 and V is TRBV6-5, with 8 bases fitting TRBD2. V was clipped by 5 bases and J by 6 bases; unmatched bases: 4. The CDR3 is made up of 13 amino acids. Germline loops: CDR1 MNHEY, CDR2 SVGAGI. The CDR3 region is CASSPGGGDTQYF. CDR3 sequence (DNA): TGTGCCAGCAGTCCGGGCGGGGGGGATACGCAGTATTTT.

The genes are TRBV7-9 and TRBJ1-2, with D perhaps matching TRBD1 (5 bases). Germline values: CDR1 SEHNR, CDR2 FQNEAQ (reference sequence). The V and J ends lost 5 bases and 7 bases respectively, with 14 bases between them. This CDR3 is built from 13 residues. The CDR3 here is CASSTQVLSGYTF. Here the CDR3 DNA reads TGTGCCAGCAGCACACAGGTTCTCTCTGGCTACACCTTC.

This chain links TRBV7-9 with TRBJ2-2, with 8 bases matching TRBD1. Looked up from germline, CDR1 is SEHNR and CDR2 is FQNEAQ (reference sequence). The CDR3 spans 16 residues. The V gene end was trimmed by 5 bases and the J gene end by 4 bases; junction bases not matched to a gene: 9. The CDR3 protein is CASSPSTGGFTGELFF. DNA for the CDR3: TGTGCCAGCAGCCCTTCCACAGGGGGGTTCACCGGGGAGCTGTTTTTT.

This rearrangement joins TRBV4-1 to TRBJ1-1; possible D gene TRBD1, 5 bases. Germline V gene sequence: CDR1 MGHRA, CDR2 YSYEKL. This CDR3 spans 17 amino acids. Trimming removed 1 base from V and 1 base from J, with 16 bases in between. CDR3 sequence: CASSQGFKAGTNTEAFF. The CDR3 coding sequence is TGCGCCAGCAGCCAAGGATTTAAGGCGGGGACGAACACTGAAGCTTTCTTT.

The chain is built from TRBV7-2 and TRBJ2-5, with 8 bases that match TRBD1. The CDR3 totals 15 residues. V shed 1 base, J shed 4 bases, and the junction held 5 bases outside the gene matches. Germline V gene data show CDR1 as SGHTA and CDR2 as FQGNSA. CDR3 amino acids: CASSLVGRGPETQYF. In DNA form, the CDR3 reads TGTGCCAGCAGCTTAGTCGGCAGGGGGCCAGAGACCCAGTACTTC. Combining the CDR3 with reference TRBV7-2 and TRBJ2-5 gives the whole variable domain GAGVSQSPSNKVTEKGKDVELRCDPISGHTALYWYRQSLGQGLEFLIYFQGNSAPDKSGLPSDRFSAERTGGSVSTLTIQRTQQEDSAVYLCASSLVGRGPETQYFGPGTRLLVL.

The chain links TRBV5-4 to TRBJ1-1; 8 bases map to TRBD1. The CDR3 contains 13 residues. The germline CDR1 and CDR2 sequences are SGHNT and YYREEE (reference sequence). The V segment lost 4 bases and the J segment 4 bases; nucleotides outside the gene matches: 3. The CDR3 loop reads CASSVDRGTEAFF. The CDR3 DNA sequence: TGTGCCAGCAGCGTTGACAGGGGCACTGAAGCTTTCTTT. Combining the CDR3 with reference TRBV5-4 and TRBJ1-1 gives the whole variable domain ETGVTQSPTHLIKTRGQQVTLRCSSQSGHNTVSWYQQALGQGPQFIFQYYREEENGRGNFPPRFSGLQFPNYSSELNVNALELDDSALYLCASSVDRGTEAFFGQGTRLTVV.

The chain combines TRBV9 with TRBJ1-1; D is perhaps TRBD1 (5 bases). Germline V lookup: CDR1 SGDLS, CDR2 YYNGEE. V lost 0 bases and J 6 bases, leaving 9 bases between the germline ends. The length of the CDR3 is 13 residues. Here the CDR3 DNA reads TGTGCCAGCAGCGTAGGGACAAACGCTGAAGCTTTCTTT. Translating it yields CASSVGTNAEAFF.

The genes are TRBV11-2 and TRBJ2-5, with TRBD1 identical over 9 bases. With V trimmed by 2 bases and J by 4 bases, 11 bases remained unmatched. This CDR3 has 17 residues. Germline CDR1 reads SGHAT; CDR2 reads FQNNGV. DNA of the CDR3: TGTGCCAGCAGCTTAAGGGGCGGTCGGACAGGGGCAGAGACCCAGTACTTC. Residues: CASSLRGGRTGAETQYF.

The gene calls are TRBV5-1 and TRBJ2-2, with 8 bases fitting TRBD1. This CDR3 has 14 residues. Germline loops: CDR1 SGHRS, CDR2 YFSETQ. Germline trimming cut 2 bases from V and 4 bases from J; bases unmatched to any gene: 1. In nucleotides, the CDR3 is TGCGCCAGCAGCTTCGACAGGGGCACCGGGGAGCTGTTTTTT. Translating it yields CASSFDRGTGELFF.

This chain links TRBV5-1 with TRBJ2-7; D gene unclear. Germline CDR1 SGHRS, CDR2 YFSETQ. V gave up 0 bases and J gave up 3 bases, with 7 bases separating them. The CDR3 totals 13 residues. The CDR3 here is CASSLAAGYEQYF. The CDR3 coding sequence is TGCGCCAGCAGCTTGGCCGCCGGCTACGAGCAGTACTTC. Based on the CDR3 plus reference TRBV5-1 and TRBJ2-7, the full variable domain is KAGVTQTPRYLIKTRGQQVTLSCSPISGHRSVSWYQQTPGQGLQFLFEYFSETQRNKGNFPGRFSGRQFSNSRSEMNVSTLELGDSALYLCASSLAAGYEQYFGPGTRLTVT.

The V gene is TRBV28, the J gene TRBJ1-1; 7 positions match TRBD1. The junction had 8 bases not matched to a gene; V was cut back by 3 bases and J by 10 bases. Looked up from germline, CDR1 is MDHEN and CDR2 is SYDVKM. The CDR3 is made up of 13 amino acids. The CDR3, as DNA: TGTGCCAGCAGTTTTAGGGGGCGCGTATCAGCTTTCTTT. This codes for CASSFRGRVSAFF.

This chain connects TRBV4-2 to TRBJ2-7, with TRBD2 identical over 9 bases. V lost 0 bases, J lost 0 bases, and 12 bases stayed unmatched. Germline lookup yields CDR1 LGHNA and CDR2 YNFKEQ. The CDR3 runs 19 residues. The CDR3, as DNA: TGTGCCAGCAGCCAAGATTTGGTCTGGCGGGGGGGTAGCTCCTACGAGCAGTACTTC. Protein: CASSQDLVWRGGSSYEQYF.

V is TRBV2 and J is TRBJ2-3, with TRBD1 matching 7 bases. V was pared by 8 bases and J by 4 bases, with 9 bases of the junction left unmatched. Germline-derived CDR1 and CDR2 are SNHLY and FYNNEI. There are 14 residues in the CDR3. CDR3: CASAPRGFSDTQYF. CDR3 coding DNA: TGTGCCAGCGCCCCCAGGGGGTTTTCAGATACGCAGTATTTT.

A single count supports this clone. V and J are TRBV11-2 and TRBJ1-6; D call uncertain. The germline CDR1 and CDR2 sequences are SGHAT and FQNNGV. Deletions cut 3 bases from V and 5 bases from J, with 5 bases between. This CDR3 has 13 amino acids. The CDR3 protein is CASSFQDNSPLHF. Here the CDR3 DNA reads TGTGCCAGCAGCTTCCAGGATAATTCACCCCTCCACTTT.

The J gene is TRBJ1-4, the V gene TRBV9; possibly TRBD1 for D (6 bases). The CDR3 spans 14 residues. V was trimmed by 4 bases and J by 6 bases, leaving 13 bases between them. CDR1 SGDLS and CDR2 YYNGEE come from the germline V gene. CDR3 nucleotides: TGTGCCAGCAGCAGGGGGGGCGCCGATGAAAAACTGTTTTTT. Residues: CASSRGGADEKLFF.

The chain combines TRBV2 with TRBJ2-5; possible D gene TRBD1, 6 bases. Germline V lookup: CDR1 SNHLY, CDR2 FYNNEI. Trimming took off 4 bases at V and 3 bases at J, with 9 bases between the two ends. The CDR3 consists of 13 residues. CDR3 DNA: TGTGCCAGCAGTGTACAGGGTGAAGAGACCCAGTACTTC. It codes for CASSVQGEETQYF.

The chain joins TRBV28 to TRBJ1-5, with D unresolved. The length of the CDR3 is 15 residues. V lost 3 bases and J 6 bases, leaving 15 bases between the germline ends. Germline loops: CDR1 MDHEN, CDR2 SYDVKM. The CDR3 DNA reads TGTGCCAGCAGTTTCCTCGCTCGGGGTTCTCAGCCCCAGCATTTT. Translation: CASSFLARGSQPQHF.

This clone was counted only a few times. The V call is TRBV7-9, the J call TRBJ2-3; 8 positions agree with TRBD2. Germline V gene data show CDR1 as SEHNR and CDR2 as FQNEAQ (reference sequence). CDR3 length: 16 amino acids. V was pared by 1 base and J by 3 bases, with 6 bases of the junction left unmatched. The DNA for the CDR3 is TGTGCCAGCAGCTTAGGTCGTACTAGCGGAACAGATACGCAGTATTTT. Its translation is CASSLGRTSGTDTQYF.